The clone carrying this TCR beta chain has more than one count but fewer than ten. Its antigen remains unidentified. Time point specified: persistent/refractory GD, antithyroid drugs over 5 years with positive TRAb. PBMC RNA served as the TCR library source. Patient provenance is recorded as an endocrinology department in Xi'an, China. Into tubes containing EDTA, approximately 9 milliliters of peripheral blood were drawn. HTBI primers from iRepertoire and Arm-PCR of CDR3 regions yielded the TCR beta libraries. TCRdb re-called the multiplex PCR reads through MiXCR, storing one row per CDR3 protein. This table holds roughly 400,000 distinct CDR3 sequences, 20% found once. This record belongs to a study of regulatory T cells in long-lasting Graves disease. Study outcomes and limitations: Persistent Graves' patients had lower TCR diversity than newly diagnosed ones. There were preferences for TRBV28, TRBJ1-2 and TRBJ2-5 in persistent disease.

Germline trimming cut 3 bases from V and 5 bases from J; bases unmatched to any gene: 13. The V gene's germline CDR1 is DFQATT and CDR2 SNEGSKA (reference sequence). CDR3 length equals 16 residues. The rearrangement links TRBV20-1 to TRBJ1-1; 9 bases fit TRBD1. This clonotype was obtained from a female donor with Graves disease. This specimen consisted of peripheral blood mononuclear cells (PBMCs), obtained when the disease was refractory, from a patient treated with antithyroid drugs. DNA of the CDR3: TGCAGTGCTAGCCCCTGGGGGGACAGGGTTGAGACTGAAGCTTTCTTT. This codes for CSASPWGDRVETEAFF.